The text below deals with one TCR beta chain. The antigen is undetermined. The data belong to a study of PD-1 blockade in classical Hodgkin lymphoma. Turning to the study itself: A 3 mg/kg intravenous dose of nivolumab was received by patients every 2 weeks.

Libraries were prepared by immunoSEQ multiplex PCR; TCRdb keeps only in-frame clonotypes and omits some of them. Of more than 95,000 clones listed, approximately 89% are singletons. This CDR3 comprises 17 residues. Looked up from germline, CDR1 is PRHDT and CDR2 is FYEKMQ (reference sequence). V lost 2 bases, J lost 7 bases, and 23 bases lay in between. As to time point: cycle 4 day 1 (C4D1), after 6 weeks of nivolumab. The patients all showed relapse after autologous stem cell transplantation, while their brentuximab vedotin exposure varied. General study results and limits: The diversity seen at baseline in complete responders resembled that of newly diagnosed patients. Diminished baseline TCR diversity has been reported in newly diagnosed patients relative to healthy donors. Repertoire differences lack defined causes, possibly disease activity or prior therapy.

The specimen comprised peripheral blood mononuclear cells (PBMCs), sampled before the fourth cycle of nivolumab. The rearrangement uses TRBV13 and TRBJ1-2; possible D gene TRBD1, 5 bases. The TCR sequence derives from a human donor with classical Hodgkin lymphoma. The CDR3 coding sequence is TGTGCCAGCAGCTTATCCCCCCCCTGGCAGGGCGGTAGTGGCTACACCTTC. It translates to CASSLSPPWQGGSGYTF. Using reference TRBV13 and TRBJ1-2 for the parts outside the CDR3, the full variable domain is AAGVIQSPRHLIKEKRETATLKCYPIPRHDTVYWYQQGPGQDPQFLISFYEKMQSDKGSIPDRFSAQQFSDYHSELNMSSLELGDSALYFCASSLSPPWQGGSGYTFGSGTRLTVV.